Listed below are T cell receptor beta chains from one sample, sequenced in a study of T cell changes during pregnancy in multiple sclerosis. Measured with immunoSEQ multiplex PCR; TCRdb has only the in-frame clones, and not every one. The sample includes around 56,000 clones, about 88% seen only once; the top ten take 1.8%. The specimen was peripheral blood, collected after pregnancy. Receptors were obtained from a female donor with multiple sclerosis, enrolled in a pregnancy study. Each CDR3 is given with its conserved first and last residue. The order of the fields is V gene, D gene, clone size, J gene, CDR3 protein, CDR3 DNA. A D gene is named only where the DNA matches it firmly. Rows give clone size only sometimes, using once, few, many, or a class for an expanded clone.

TRBV21-1,NA,NA,TRBJ1-5,CASSKGGDRDGQPQHF,TGTGCCAGCAGCAAAGGGGGGGACAGGGACGGTCAGCCCCAGCATTTT
TRBV11-2,NA,NA,TRBJ2-2,CASSLTGITGELFF,TGTGCCAGCAGCTTGACGGGGATCACCGGGGAGCTGTTTTTT
TRBV5-1,TRBD1,once,TRBJ2-3,CASSPGQGTDTQYF,TGCGCCAGCAGCCCGGGACAGGGTACAGATACGCAGTATTTT
TRBV13,NA,NA,TRBJ2-1,CASSSSLSNEQFF,TGTGCCAGCAGCTCCTCTCTAAGCAATGAGCAGTTCTTC
TRBV28,NA,NA,TRBJ2-1,CASRLDSYNEQFF,TGTGCCAGCAGGTTAGACAGTTACAATGAGCAGTTCTTC
TRBV5-4,NA,NA,TRBJ2-6,CASSLFLSAGANVLTF,TGTGCCAGCAGCTTGTTTCTGTCGGCTGGGGCCAACGTCCTGACTTTC
TRBV19,TRBD2,NA,TRBJ2-2,CASRGLAGSGPTGELFF,TGTGCCAGTAGGGGACTAGCGGGGTCCGGACCCACCGGGGAGCTGTTTTTT
TRBV29-1,TRBD2,NA,TRBJ2-1,CSVRGLAENNEQFF,TGCAGCGTGCGGGGACTAGCTGAAAACAATGAGCAGTTCTTC
TRBV7-8,TRBD1,NA,TRBJ2-3,CASSSDRGTDTQYF,TGTGCCAGCAGCTCGGACAGGGGTACAGATACGCAGTATTTT
TRBV18,TRBD1,few,TRBJ1-6,CASSPLPTGDGSPLHF,TGTGCCAGCTCACCATTACCGACAGGGGACGGCTCACCCCTCCACTTT
TRBV7-8,NA,NA,TRBJ1-5,CASSPTGLSFPGSHQPQHF,TGTGCCAGCAGCCCGACGGGACTCAGTTTCCCTGGGTCCCATCAGCCCCAGCATTTT
TRBV19,TRBD1,NA,TRBJ1-1,CASNNRGTFEAFF,TGTGCCAGTAATAACAGGGGAACCTTTGAAGCTTTCTTT
TRBV5-6,NA,once,TRBJ2-3,CASSLRADTQYF,TGTGCCAGCAGTTTAAGAGCAGATACGCAGTATTTT
TRBV5-6,NA,NA,TRBJ1-1,CASSLWTVVSEAFF,TGTGCCAGCAGCTTGTGGACAGTTGTCTCTGAAGCTTTCTTT
TRBV5-5,NA,NA,TRBJ2-5,CASSLAGETQYF,TGTGCCAGCAGCTTGGCCGGAGAGACCCAGTACTTC
TRBV19,TRBD1,NA,TRBJ1-4,CASSRTGEGTNEKLFF,TGTGCCAGTAGTCGGACAGGGGAGGGGACTAATGAAAAACTGTTTTTT
TRBV5-1,NA,few,TRBJ1-1,CASSLLGHQNTEAFF,TGCGCCAGCAGCTTGCTGGGACATCAGAACACTGAAGCTTTCTTT
TRBV28,TRBD1,NA,TRBJ1-2,CASSIRQGHWGYTF,TGTGCCAGCAGTATACGACAGGGCCACTGGGGCTACACCTTC
TRBV28,TRBD2,once,TRBJ2-1,CASLAGGSPNEQFF,TGTGCCAGTTTAGCGGGGGGCAGCCCCAATGAGCAGTTCTTC
TRBV5-1,TRBD1,NA,TRBJ2-7,CASSLQGQGGDTSYEQYF,TGCGCCAGCAGCTTGCAGGGACAGGGAGGGGATACCTCCTACGAGCAGTACTTC
TRBV6-1,NA,NA,TRBJ1-6,CASSETGSLPLHF,TGTGCCAGCAGTGAAACAGGGAGTCTACCCCTCCACTTT
TRBV6-5,NA,NA,TRBJ2-2,CASSPPPGELFF,TGTGCCAGCAGCCCCCCTCCCGGGGAGCTGTTTTTT
TRBV30,TRBD1,NA,TRBJ1-1,CAWSVWTGTEAFF,TGTGCCTGGAGTGTATGGACAGGAACCGAAGCTTTCTTT
TRBV30,TRBD2,once,TRBJ2-5,CAWTPGLAGGETQYF,TGTGCCTGGACCCCAGGACTAGCGGGGGGAGAGACCCAGTACTTC
TRBV11-2,NA,NA,TRBJ2-5,CASSLPGKETQYF,TGTGCCAGCAGCTTACCAGGGAAAGAGACCCAGTACTTC
TRBV30,NA,once,TRBJ1-1,CAWSPQDRMNTEAFF,TGTGCCTGGAGTCCCCAAGACAGAATGAACACTGAAGCTTTCTTT
TRBV5-1,NA,NA,TRBJ1-6,CASSPGQNSYNSPLHF,TGCGCCAGCAGCCCTGGACAGAACTCCTATAATTCACCCCTCCACTTT
TRBV19,TRBD1,many,TRBJ1-1,CASIMGQGARTEAFF,TGTGCCAGTATAATGGGACAGGGGGCGCGGACTGAAGCTTTCTTT